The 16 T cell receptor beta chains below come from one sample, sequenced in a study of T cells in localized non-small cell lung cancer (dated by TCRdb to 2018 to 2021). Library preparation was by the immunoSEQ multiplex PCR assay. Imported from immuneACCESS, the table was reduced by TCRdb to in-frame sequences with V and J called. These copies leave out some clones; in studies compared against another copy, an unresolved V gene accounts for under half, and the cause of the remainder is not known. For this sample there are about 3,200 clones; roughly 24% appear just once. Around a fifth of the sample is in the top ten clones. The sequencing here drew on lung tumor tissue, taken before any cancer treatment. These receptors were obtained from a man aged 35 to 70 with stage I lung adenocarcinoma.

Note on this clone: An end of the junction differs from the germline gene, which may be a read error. The CDR3 here is CASSPGRVSDAFF. In DNA, the CDR3 is TGTGCCAGCAGCCCCGGACGGGTGTCTGATGCTTTCTTT. V gene TRBV6-8 combines with J gene TRBJ1-1; no clear D. CDR3 length equals 13 residues. The V gene's germline CDR1 is MNHGY and CDR2 SAAAGT.

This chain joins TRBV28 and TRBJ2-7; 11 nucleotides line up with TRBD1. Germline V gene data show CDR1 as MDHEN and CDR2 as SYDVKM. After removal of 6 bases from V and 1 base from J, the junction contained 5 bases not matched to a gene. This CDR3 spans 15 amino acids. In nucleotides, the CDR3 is TGTGCCAGCAGCCGAGGGACAGGGGGTTCCTACGAGCAGTACTTC. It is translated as CASSRGTGGSYEQYF.

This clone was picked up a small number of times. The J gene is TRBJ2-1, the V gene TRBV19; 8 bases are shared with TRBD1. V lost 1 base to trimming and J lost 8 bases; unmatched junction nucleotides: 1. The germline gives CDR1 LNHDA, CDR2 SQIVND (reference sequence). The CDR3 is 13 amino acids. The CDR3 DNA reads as TGTGCCAGTAGTATAGCAGGGGGCGATGAGCAGTTCTTC. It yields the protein CASSIAGGDEQFF. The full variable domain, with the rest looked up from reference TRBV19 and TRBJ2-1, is DGGITQSPKYLFRKEGQNVTLSCEQNLNHDAMYWYRQDPGQGLRLIYYSQIVNDFQKGDIAEGYSVSREKKESFPLTVTSAQKNPTAFYLCASSIAGGDEQFFGPGTRLTVL.

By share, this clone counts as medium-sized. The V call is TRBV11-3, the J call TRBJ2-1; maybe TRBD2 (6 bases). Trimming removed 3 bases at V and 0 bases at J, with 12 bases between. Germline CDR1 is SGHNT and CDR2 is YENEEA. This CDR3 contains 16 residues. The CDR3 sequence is CASSFHGRGSYNEQFF. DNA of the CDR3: TGTGCCAGCAGCTTTCATGGGCGGGGCTCCTACAATGAGCAGTTCTTC.

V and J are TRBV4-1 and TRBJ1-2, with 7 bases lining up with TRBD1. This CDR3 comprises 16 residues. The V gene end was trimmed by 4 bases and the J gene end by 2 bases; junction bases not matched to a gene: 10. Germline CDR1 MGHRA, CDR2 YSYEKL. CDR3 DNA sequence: TGCGCCAGCAGCCCCCAAAGGGGACAGATCAACTATGGCTACACCTTC. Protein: CASSPQRGQINYGYTF.

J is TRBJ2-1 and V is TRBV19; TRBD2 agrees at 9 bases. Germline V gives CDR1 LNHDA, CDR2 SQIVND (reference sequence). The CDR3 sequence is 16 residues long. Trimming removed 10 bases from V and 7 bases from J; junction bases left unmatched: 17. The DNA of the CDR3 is TGTGCCACTAAAGGGTATTTAGCGGGAGTGGGGAATGAGCAGTTCTTC. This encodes CATKGYLAGVGNEQFF.

DNA of the CDR3: TGTGCCAGCAGCCCCCCCAGGCGGGATCACGGCTACACCTTC. Translation: CASSPPRRDHGYTF. This rearrangement joins TRBV11-3 to TRBJ1-2; D is unclear. V was cut by 5 bases and J by 8 bases, with 18 bases left in between. The CDR3 spans 14 residues. Looked up from germline, CDR1 is SGHNT and CDR2 is YENEEA.

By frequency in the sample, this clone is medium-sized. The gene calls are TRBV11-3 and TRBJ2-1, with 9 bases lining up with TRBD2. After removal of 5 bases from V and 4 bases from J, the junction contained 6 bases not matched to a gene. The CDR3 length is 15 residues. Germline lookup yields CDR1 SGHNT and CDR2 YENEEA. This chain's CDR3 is CASSLSGSGYNEQFF. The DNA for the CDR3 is TGTGCCAGCAGCCTTAGCGGGAGTGGGTACAATGAGCAGTTCTTC.

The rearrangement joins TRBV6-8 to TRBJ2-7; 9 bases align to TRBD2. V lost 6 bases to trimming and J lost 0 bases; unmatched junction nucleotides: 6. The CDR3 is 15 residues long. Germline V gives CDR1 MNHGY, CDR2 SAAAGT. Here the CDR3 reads CASSPSGISSYEQYF. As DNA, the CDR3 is TGTGCCAGCAGCCCTAGCGGGATAAGCTCCTACGAGCAGTACTTC.

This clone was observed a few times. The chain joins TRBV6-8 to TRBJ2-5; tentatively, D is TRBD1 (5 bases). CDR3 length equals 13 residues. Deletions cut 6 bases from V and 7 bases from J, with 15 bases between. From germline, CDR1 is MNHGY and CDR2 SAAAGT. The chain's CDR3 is CASRHPTQGTQYF. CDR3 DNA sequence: TGTGCCAGCAGGCATCCTACGCAGGGGACCCAGTACTTC.

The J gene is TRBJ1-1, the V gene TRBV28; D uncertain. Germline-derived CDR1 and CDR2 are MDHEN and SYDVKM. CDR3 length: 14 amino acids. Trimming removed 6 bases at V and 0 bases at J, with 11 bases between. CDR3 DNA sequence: TGTGCCAGCAGGCCCGGGCGTATGAACACTGAAGCTTTCTTT. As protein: CASRPGRMNTEAFF.

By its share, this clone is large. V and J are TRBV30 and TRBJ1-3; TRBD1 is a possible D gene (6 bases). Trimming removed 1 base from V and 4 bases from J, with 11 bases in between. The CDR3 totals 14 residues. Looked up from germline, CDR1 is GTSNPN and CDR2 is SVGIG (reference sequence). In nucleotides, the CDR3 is TGTGCCTGGAGTGGCGGGACACCGGGAAACACCATATATTTT. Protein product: CAWSGGTPGNTIYF.

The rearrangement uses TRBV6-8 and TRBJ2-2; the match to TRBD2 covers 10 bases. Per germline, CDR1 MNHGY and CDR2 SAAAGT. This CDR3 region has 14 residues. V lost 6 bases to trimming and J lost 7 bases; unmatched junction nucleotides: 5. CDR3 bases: TGTGCCAGCAGAGCGGGAGGGTTGGTCGGGGAGCTGTTTTTT. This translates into CASRAGGLVGELFF.

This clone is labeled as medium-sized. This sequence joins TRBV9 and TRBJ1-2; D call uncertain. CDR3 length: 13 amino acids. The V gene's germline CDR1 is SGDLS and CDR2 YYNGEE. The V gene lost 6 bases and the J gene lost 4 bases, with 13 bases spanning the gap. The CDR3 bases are TGTGCCAGCAAGGACCGAGAGGGCTATGGCTACACCTTC. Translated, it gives CASKDREGYGYTF.

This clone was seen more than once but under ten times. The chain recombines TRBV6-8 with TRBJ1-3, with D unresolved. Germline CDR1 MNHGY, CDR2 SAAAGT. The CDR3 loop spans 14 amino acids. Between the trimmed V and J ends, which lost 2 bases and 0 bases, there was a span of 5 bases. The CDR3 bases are TGTGCCAGCAGTTACGGGAACTCTGGAAACACCATATATTTT. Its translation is CASSYGNSGNTIYF.

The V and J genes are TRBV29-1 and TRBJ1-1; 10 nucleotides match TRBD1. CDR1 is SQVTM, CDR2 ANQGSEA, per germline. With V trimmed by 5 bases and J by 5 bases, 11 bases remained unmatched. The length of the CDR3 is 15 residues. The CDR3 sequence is CSVSPLGQGGTEAFF. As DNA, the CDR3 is TGCAGCGTTTCCCCCCTAGGACAGGGGGGAACTGAAGCTTTCTTT.